This TCR beta chain was sequenced in a study of blood T cell repertoires in COVID-19. Whole-study context: The United States, Italy and Spain supplied acute and convalescent COVID-19 samples.

Produced via immunoSEQ multiplex PCR; TCRdb's table is partial and in-frame only. The sample yields 29,000 or so clones, approximately 90% seen once. V gave up 0 bases and J gave up 4 bases; unmatched junction bases: 4. Germline loops: CDR1 LGHNA, CDR2 YSLEER. The CDR3 consists of 16 residues. The sequenced sample was peripheral blood. This receptor was obtained from a human donor in a cohort sampled during active COVID-19. This rearrangement joins TRBV4-3 to TRBJ2-3, with 10 bases that match TRBD2. DNA for the CDR3: TGCGCCAGCAGCCAAGATTTAGCGGGGGGCGCAGATACGCAGTATTTT. Its protein is CASSQDLAGGADTQYF.